The T cell receptor (beta chain) described here comes from a study of CD8 T cells in ankylosing spondylitis. Study-level points and caveats: In ankylosing spondylitis blood, a motif of fewer than 10 highly homologous TCR beta variants appeared characteristic. Prior literature has documented some motif variants in synovial fluid and blood from reactive arthritis. From matched ankylosing spondylitis synovial fluid, disease-linked clones were reportedly recovered at significantly enriched levels.

Each CDR3 protein gets one entry after TCRdb re-called the 5' RACE reads with MiXCR. In the table there are a few hundred thousand distinct CDR3 sequences, roughly 20% of which are singletons. This clonotype turned up a few times. Its matching antigen is unknown. V shed 4 bases and J 5 bases; nucleotides not matched to a gene: 5. Germline lookup yields CDR1 LGHDT and CDR2 YNNKEL (reference sequence). The CDR3 runs to 14 residues. This clonotype was obtained from a female donor with ankylosing spondylitis or in good health (not recorded which). This rearrangement joins TRBV3-1 to TRBJ2-3; TRBD2 matches 8 bases. The sample comprised blood, either unsorted or a sorted T cell fraction (not recorded which). In nucleotides, the CDR3 is TGTGCCAGCAGCCCTGGGACTAGTCGAGATACGCAGTATTTT. Its protein is CASSPGTSRDTQYF.